This entry describes one T cell receptor (beta chain). Its target antigen remains unknown. Base quality data are lacking; no much larger clone is found one base away. These data originate in a study of cytomegalovirus exposure and HLA in healthy donors (dated by TCRdb to 2015 to 2018). Notes on the research overall: An earlier analysis of approximately 640 of the donors reported more than 250 Gb of sequence data and more than 90 million unique TCR beta sequences from 190 million or so T cells. Approximately 300 gigabases of sequencing data and approximately 91 million unique TCR sequences made up an early release that covered some 640 HLA-typed donors. The genetic ancestry cluster associated with self-reported Caucasian donors included around 76% of the roughly 400 genotyped donors. The study aimed to test whether cataloging public T cell receptors could reveal signatures of past pathogen exposure. The study used immunosequencing to profile the T cell repertoires of 600 to 850 subjects and linked those repertoires to cytomegalovirus serostatus. Besides the first cohort of 666 subjects, a separate validation cohort made up of over 95 different subjects was used. The study combined high-throughput TCR immunosequencing, statistical association of individual TCRs with disease status, and machine learning to predict cytomegalovirus infection status. To study patterns of TCR occurrence, a later analysis re-analyzed previously published TCR beta repertoires from under 750 donors and added high-resolution HLA genotyping. Rather than drawing on any new phenotypic data, the later analysis identified candidate immune exposures from TCR beta sequences and the way those sequences occurred across donors. In an earlier analysis of 587 of the donors, high-throughput TCR beta sequencing was used to judge whether each TCR beta V gene segment behaved as functional or pseudogenic. Alongside the repertoire data, information on donor age, sex, ethnicity and CMV serostatus was compiled. A later genetic analysis used genome-wide SNP genotypes for about 60% of the roughly 700 donors, treating that subset as a discovery cohort. Every repertoire in the discovery cohort had been generated on one and the same sequencing platform. HLA typing covered class I and class II loci at four-digit resolution. Typing coverage varied by locus: roughly 629-630 donors for A, B, C, DRB1 and DQB1; under 550 for DQA1; about 600 for DPA1; approximately 470 for DPB1. Because of strong linkage in the cohort, roughly five DR-DQ haplotypes were treated as single units for association and clustering. On average, roughly 250,000 unique TCR beta nucleotide sequences were sequenced per donor among 398 genotyped donors of the cohort, with approximately 18% of those sequences being non-productive.

Reading from cysteine to phenylalanine, the CDR3 counts 16 amino acids. Only the CDR3 portion is preserved as DNA: 48 bases, with reading frame beginning at the first base. The germline V gene sets CDR1 to SGHVS and CDR2 to FQNEAQ. Trimming accounts for 0 bases at V and 8 bases at J, while the number of junction bases matched to no gene is 10. Library prep was done by the immunoSEQ multiplex PCR assay. A mixture of 60 forward primers for TCR Vbeta segments and 13 reverse primers for TCR Jbeta segments was used in the multiplex PCR. The CDR3 region of rearranged TCR beta genes was amplified from genomic DNA with a multiplex PCR assay. The Illumina HiSeq System was used to sequence the amplified TCR beta libraries as 87-base-pair reads. The original pipeline was this. In a later analysis, tens of millions of unique TCR beta chains were counted across the approximately 640 repertoires, and roughly 11 million of these chains were shared by at least two donors. Raw reads were error-corrected and collapsed into unique sequences by a nearest-neighbor algorithm in which closely related sequences were merged to remove PCR and sequencing errors. V, D and J gene segments were assigned by aligning CDR3 sequences to IMGT reference sequences. For a sequence to be retained, a match of at least six nucleotides was required to both a V gene segment and a J gene segment. Rearrangements were classified as productive when the CDR3 lacked stop codons and remained in frame with V and J, and all other rearrangements were classified as non-productive. CDR3 was defined by IMGT convention, running from the second conserved V-encoded cysteine to the conserved J-encoded phenylalanine. The earlier analysis of about 610 of the donors excluded any sequence lacking an unambiguous match to a single V gene segment. An earlier analysis of several hundred of the donors classified V segments as functional when productive rearrangements were above 56.7% and as segregating when the standard deviation between donors was above 5%. A statistical classification framework was built for diagnosing cytomegalovirus status from the catalog of TCR beta chain sequences. In a later analysis, TCR nucleotide sequences were compared against IMGT/GENE-DB human TR gene sequences so that V and J genes could be assigned. In a later analysis, CDR3 sequences and most-parsimonious VDJ recombination scenarios were assigned using the TCRdist pipeline. In a later analysis, each TCR beta chain was defined by its CDR3 amino acid sequence together with its V-gene family, and reads lacking a unique V-gene family were excluded. A later analysis removed 450 to 600 highly shared, low-generation-probability nucleotide sequences to deal with suspected cross-contamination and a sequencing artifact. In a later analysis, a clonal expansion index was calculated for each public chain from normalized within-repertoire ranks of inferred template counts. Generation probabilities in a later analysis came from a VDJ recombination model fitted to out-of-frame rearrangements, and those results were checked against IGoR. A later analysis scored TCR-TCR, TCR-HLA and TCR-CMV co-occurrence with hypergeometric tests, applying a repertoire-size bias correction to TCR pairs. A later analysis estimated false discovery rates by permuting HLA or CMV assignments 20 times. In a later analysis, co-occurring TCRs were grouped using DBSCAN, and TCRdist sequence similarity was added for clustering within HLA-allele-positive subsets. Repertoires with fewer than 30,000 or more than 120,000 public chains were left out of co-occurrence clustering, as were about 5 repertoires with anomalous nucleotide sharing. Here the immuneACCESS table is served through TCRdb, limited to in-frame sequences with V and J called. Missing clones are a known gap in these copies; in checked studies unresolved V genes cover under half, and the rest lacks a known reason. That table furnishes V, J and clone size, whereas the DNA furnished D and trimming. The sample table shows some 180,000 clones, and roughly 9.5% are seen once. 1% to 1.5% of the sample comes from the top ten.

The cohort consisted of some 670 healthy bone marrow donors. Cohort members were all nominally healthy when sampled, although unrecorded immune exposures were likely present. The donor was CMV seropositive and was included in the group of 290 or so seropositive cohort members. A peripheral blood sample was provided by each donor, and peripheral blood mononuclear cells were used for TCR beta sequencing. The Qiagen DNeasy Blood Extraction Kit was used to extract genomic DNA from the blood cell samples. Overall study outcomes, separate from this receptor: The sequencing pipeline was judged likely to have produced a cluster of highly shared sequence variants as a technical artifact. In an earlier analysis of approximately 590 of the donors, most TCR beta V segments were observed in productive rearrangements about 90% or about 30% of the time, broadly matching IMGT annotations. In this cohort, only TCR beta chains were sequenced, and detectable features were limited by the absence of alpha or paired-chain data. A few of the identified cytomegalovirus-associated TCR beta chains were confirmed in vitro to be specific for cytomegalovirus antigens. Compared with the roughly 700-donor mean, donors in an Asian-associated ancestry cluster had fewer N-insertions in productive TCRs, according to a later genetic analysis. A further reported finding was that TCR beta sequences accurately predicted the HLA-A and HLA-B alleles for most subjects in the first cohort. Some 16 rarely observed V segments, including chromosome 9 orphons, were excluded from the earlier analysis of several hundred of the donors because counts were too low. Correlated functional status among segregating V segments might be attributable to linkage disequilibrium, but an unknown experimental factor could not be ruled out. In a later analysis, HLA-associated TCR beta chains showed more clonal expansion and lower generation probabilities than non-associated chains that were equally common. Several of the top co-occurrence clusters appeared to be linked to parvovirus B19, influenza, CMV and Epstein-Barr virus, according to a later analysis. According to a later analysis, TCR association rates differed among HLA loci, with DRB1 alleles showing the most associated TCRs and HLA-C alleles showing the fewest. While some public TCRs were present in many individuals, most TCR sequences turned up only very rarely across donors. The only immune exposure information available for the cohort was CMV serostatus. Cytomegalovirus status was reported to be diagnosed by the classifier with high specificity and sensitivity in both the original and validation cohorts. A later genetic analysis associated a missense DCLRE1C variant with V-gene and J-gene trimming of TCR beta chains, and an independent cohort replicated the association. In the study, approximately 160 TCR beta chains were listed as associated with cytomegalovirus. Because some donors lacked HLA typing at each locus, the association tests relied only on the typed subset. Assigning TCR associations to individual alleles was difficult when HLA alleles, especially DR and DQ, strongly co-occurred. Sequencing depth was assumed to be roughly uniform across donors in the presence/absence analyses, though that assumption may not hold. According to the authors, the approach could potentially be generalized to other disease states and immunological phenotypes. A later analysis associated 16,951 TCR beta sequences with specific HLA alleles at a false discovery rate of 0.05. Most CMV-associated TCR beta chains appeared to be HLA-restricted in a later analysis, and the HLA associations seemed to be driven largely by CMV exposure. Because the 87-base-pair reads could not distinguish some IMGT-functional V segments, including TRBV6-2 and TRBV6-3, those segments were excluded.

This receptor was obtained from a young woman in good health and CMV-seropositive. Recombination joined TRBV7-8 with TRBJ2-1; 7 bases in the junction line up with TRBD2. Specimen: PBMCs. The CDR3 amino acid sequence is: CASSLAGGRFKDEQFF. DNA sequence: TGTGCCAGCAGCTTAGCGGGAGGGAGATTTAAGGATGAGCAGTTCTTC.